This is a list of T cell receptor beta chains from one sample in a study of beta chain features in type 1 diabetes. The data were produced by immunoSEQ multiplex PCR, yet TCRdb's version contains in-frame clones alone and is incomplete. The table includes hundreds of thousands of clones, about 14% detected once. Input material: naive CD4+ T cells from blood. Receptor source: a young man in good health. CDR3s include the opening cysteine and the closing phenylalanine or tryptophan. The D gene is left open where the match is weak. Clone size appears in some rows only: once, few, many, or a class for an expanded clone.

V gene: TRBV10-3
D gene: TRBD2
J gene: TRBJ2-1
clone size: many
CDR3 DNA: TGTGCCATCAGAGGGACTAGCGGGACCCCTGATGAGCAGTTCTTC
CDR3 protein: CAIRGTSGTPDEQFF

V gene: TRBV28
D gene: .
J gene: TRBJ2-7
clone size: .
CDR3 DNA: TGTGCCAGCAGTAGGGGTTATAGCGAGCAGTACTTC
CDR3 protein: CASSRGYSEQYF

V gene: TRBV15
D gene: .
J gene: TRBJ2-6
clone size: few
CDR3 DNA: TGTGCCACCAGCAGAGCCGGGTCTGGGGCCAACGTCCTGACTTTC
CDR3 protein: CATSRAGSGANVLTF

V gene: TRBV5-1
D gene: .
J gene: TRBJ1-5
clone size: few
CDR3 DNA: TGCGCCAGCAGGCCGGGCGGGGAGGGCAATCAGCCCCAGCATTTT
CDR3 protein: CASRPGGEGNQPQHF

V gene: TRBV18
D gene: .
J gene: TRBJ2-4
clone size: few
CDR3 DNA: TGTGCCAGCTCCGGTTGGACGGGGCTAGAGGCTCAGTACTTC
CDR3 protein: CASSGWTGLEAQYF

V gene: TRBV9
D gene: TRBD1
J gene: TRBJ1-2
clone size: .
CDR3 DNA: TGTGCCAGCAGCGTAGCGACAGGGGGCGGCTATGGCTACACCTTC
CDR3 protein: CASSVATGGGYGYTF

V gene: TRBV5-8
D gene: TRBD1
J gene: TRBJ2-5
clone size: .
CDR3 DNA: TGTGCCAGCAGCCTTCGCGGGACAGGGGGATGGGAGACCCAGTACTTC
CDR3 protein: CASSLRGTGGWETQYF

V gene: TRBV2
D gene: .
J gene: TRBJ2-7
clone size: few
CDR3 DNA: TGTGCCAGCAGTGAAGTCCGTTCTACCTACGAGCAGTACTTC
CDR3 protein: CASSEVRSTYEQYF

V gene: TRBV9
D gene: .
J gene: TRBJ1-5
clone size: few
CDR3 DNA: TGTGCCAGTGGACAGTCTGCGGTTCAGCCCCAGCATTTT
CDR3 protein: CASGQSAVQPQHF

V gene: TRBV4-3
D gene: .
J gene: TRBJ1-1
clone size: few
CDR3 DNA: TGCGCCAGCAGCCAAGATCTGGGGGGAAGGGGCGGAGAGACTGAAGCTTTCTTT
CDR3 protein: CASSQDLGGRGGETEAFF

V gene: TRBV11-1
D gene: TRBD1
J gene: TRBJ2-1
clone size: few
CDR3 DNA: TGTGCCAGCAGCCAGAGGGACAGGGGGCCAGATGAGCAGTTCTTC
CDR3 protein: CASSQRDRGPDEQFF

V gene: TRBV4-3
D gene: .
J gene: TRBJ2-1
clone size: .
CDR3 DNA: TGCGCCAGCAGCCGCGGCGCGGCCAGGAGCTCCTACAATGAGCAGTTCTTC
CDR3 protein: CASSRGAARSSYNEQFF

V gene: TRBV7-2
D gene: .
J gene: TRBJ2-5
clone size: few
CDR3 DNA: TGTGCCAGCAGCTCGGGGTACAGGGAGACCCAGTACTTC
CDR3 protein: CASSSGYRETQYF

V gene: TRBV18
D gene: .
J gene: TRBJ2-6
clone size: few
CDR3 DNA: TGTGCCAGCTCACCCGGATTCTCTGGGGCCAACGTCCTGACTTTC
CDR3 protein: CASSPGFSGANVLTF